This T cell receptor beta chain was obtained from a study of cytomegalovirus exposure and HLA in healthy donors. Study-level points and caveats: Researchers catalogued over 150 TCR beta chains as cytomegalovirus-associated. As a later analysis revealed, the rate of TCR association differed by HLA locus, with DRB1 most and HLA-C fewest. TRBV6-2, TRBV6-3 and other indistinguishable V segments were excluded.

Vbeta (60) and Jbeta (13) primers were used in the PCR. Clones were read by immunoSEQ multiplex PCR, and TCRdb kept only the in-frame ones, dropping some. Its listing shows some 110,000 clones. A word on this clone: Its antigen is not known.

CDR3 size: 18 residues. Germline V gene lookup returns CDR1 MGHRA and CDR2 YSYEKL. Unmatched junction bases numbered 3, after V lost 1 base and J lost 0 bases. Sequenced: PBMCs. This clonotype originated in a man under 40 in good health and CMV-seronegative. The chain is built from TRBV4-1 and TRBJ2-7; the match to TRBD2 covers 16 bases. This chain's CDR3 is CASSQVGLAGGPSYEQYF. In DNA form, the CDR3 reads TGCGCCAGCAGCCAAGTGGGACTAGCGGGGGGGCCCTCCTACGAGCAGTACTTC.